These T cell receptor beta chains were read from a single sample in a study of naive and memory T cell subsets. MiXCR, run by TCRdb on the UMI-ligation and nested PCR reads, gives a single entry per CDR3 protein. The table has some 150,000 distinct CDR3 sequences, around 15% seen once. Sequencing was done on a sample of naive CD4+ T cells from blood. The receptors were sampled from a human donor in good health. The CDR3 runs from the conserved cysteine through the conserved F or W. Each record gives: J gene, V gene, clone size, D gene, CDR3 protein, CDR3 DNA. D genes are given only for firm matches. Clone size is shown for a subset of rows, as once, few, many or a class of expanded clone.

j_gene: TRBJ1-1; v_gene: TRBV3-1; abundance: .; d_gene: .; CDR3aa: CASSQDCAAEAFF; CDR3nt: TGTGCCAGCAGCCAAGATTGTGCGGCTGAAGCTTTCTTT
j_gene: TRBJ2-1; v_gene: TRBV4-1; abundance: many; d_gene: TRBD2; CDR3aa: CASSPLAGGSYNEQFF; CDR3nt: TGCGCCAGCAGCCCTCTAGCGGGTGGCTCCTACAATGAGCAGTTCTTC
j_gene: TRBJ2-1; v_gene: TRBV7-2; abundance: few; d_gene: TRBD2; CDR3aa: CASSPQRGKIDEQFF; CDR3nt: TGTGCCAGCAGCCCCCAGCGGGGTAAGATCGATGAGCAGTTCTTC
j_gene: TRBJ1-4; v_gene: TRBV2; abundance: .; d_gene: .; CDR3aa: CASSEQGTGNEKLFF; CDR3nt: TGTGCCAGCAGTGAACAGGGGACGGGGAATGAAAAACTGTTTTTT
j_gene: TRBJ2-2; v_gene: TRBV10-3; abundance: .; d_gene: .; CDR3aa: CAIRSARDGSTGELFF; CDR3nt: TGTGCCATCAGGAGCGCCCGGGACGGGTCCACCGGGGAGCTGTTTTTT
j_gene: TRBJ2-5; v_gene: TRBV12-3/TRBV12-4; abundance: few; d_gene: .; CDR3aa: CASSLGSGSGPGRETQYF; CDR3nt: TGTGCCAGCAGTTTAGGGTCCGGGTCTGGGCCTGGGAGGGAGACCCAGTACTTC
j_gene: TRBJ1-2; v_gene: TRBV30; abundance: few; d_gene: .; CDR3aa: CAWSHYGYTF; CDR3nt: TGTGCCTGGAGTCACTATGGCTACACCTTC
j_gene: TRBJ2-7; v_gene: TRBV7-9; abundance: few; d_gene: .; CDR3aa: CASSFRRDSQYSYEQYF; CDR3nt: TGTGCCAGCAGCTTCCGACGGGACTCCCAATACTCCTACGAGCAGTACTTC
j_gene: TRBJ2-1; v_gene: TRBV2; abundance: few; d_gene: TRBD1; CDR3aa: CASSEWSPQGAGTGGSHNEQFF; CDR3nt: TGTGCCAGCAGTGAATGGTCACCACAGGGAGCCGGGACAGGAGGTTCACACAATGAGCAGTTCTTC
j_gene: TRBJ1-1; v_gene: TRBV11-2; abundance: few; d_gene: TRBD1; CDR3aa: CASSQRDRGRVNTEAFF; CDR3nt: TGTGCCAGCAGCCAAAGGGACAGGGGGCGGGTGAACACTGAAGCTTTCTTT
j_gene: TRBJ2-2; v_gene: TRBV29-1; abundance: few; d_gene: TRBD2; CDR3aa: CSVGLAGQHGELFF; CDR3nt: TGCAGCGTTGGACTAGCGGGACAACACGGGGAGCTGTTTTTT
j_gene: TRBJ2-2; v_gene: TRBV18; abundance: once; d_gene: .; CDR3aa: CASSPRSGADTGELFF; CDR3nt: TGTGCCAGCTCACCACGTTCAGGGGCAGACACCGGGGAGCTGTTTTTT
j_gene: TRBJ1-5; v_gene: TRBV7-9; abundance: few; d_gene: TRBD1; CDR3aa: CASSWGTGHSNQPQHF; CDR3nt: TGTGCCAGCAGCTGGGGGACAGGGCATAGCAATCAGCCCCAGCATTTT
j_gene: TRBJ2-2; v_gene: TRBV5-4; abundance: few; d_gene: TRBD1; CDR3aa: CASSPGQGGELFF; CDR3nt: TGTGCCAGCAGCCCCGGACAGGGCGGGGAGCTGTTTTTT
j_gene: TRBJ1-2; v_gene: TRBV18; abundance: .; d_gene: .; CDR3aa: CASSPVGYGYTF; CDR3nt: TGTGCCAGCTCACCAGTTGGCTATGGCTACACCTTC
j_gene: TRBJ1-2; v_gene: TRBV27; abundance: .; d_gene: .; CDR3aa: CASSPPQGYYGYTF; CDR3nt: TGTGCCAGCAGTCCCCCGCAGGGTTACTATGGCTACACCTTC
j_gene: TRBJ2-4; v_gene: TRBV29-1; abundance: few; d_gene: .; CDR3aa: CSVEGQATKNIQYF; CDR3nt: TGCAGCGTTGAAGGACAGGCGACCAAAAACATTCAGTACTTC
j_gene: TRBJ2-2; v_gene: TRBV19; abundance: few; d_gene: .; CDR3aa: CASSMSNTGELFF; CDR3nt: TGTGCCAGTAGTATGTCTAACACCGGGGAGCTGTTTTTT
j_gene: TRBJ1-1; v_gene: TRBV20-1; abundance: .; d_gene: .; CDR3aa: CSASKDGNTEAFF; CDR3nt: TGCAGTGCTAGTAAAGACGGGAACACTGAAGCTTTCTTT
j_gene: TRBJ2-3; v_gene: TRBV6-5; abundance: few; d_gene: TRBD2; CDR3aa: CASSYAGLAGESTDTQYF; CDR3nt: TGTGCCAGCAGTTACGCGGGACTAGCGGGAGAGAGTACAGATACGCAGTATTTT
j_gene: TRBJ1-1; v_gene: TRBV12-3/TRBV12-4; abundance: .; d_gene: TRBD1; CDR3aa: CASSFKSDRDDTEAFF; CDR3nt: TGTGCCAGCAGTTTTAAGTCGGACAGGGACGACACTGAAGCTTTCTTT
j_gene: TRBJ2-7; v_gene: TRBV20-1; abundance: .; d_gene: .; CDR3aa: CSARDNYGPVLYEQYF; CDR3nt: TGCAGTGCTAGAGACAACTACGGGCCGGTTCTCTACGAGCAGTACTTC
j_gene: TRBJ2-7; v_gene: TRBV19; abundance: .; d_gene: TRBD2; CDR3aa: CASSAAGTTYEQYF; CDR3nt: TGTGCCAGTAGCGCCGCGGGGACTACCTACGAGCAGTACTTC
j_gene: TRBJ2-3; v_gene: TRBV27; abundance: .; d_gene: .; CDR3aa: CASSLSASDTQYF; CDR3nt: TGTGCCAGCAGTTTATCGGCTTCAGATACGCAGTATTTT
j_gene: TRBJ2-1; v_gene: TRBV7-6; abundance: few; d_gene: .; CDR3aa: CASSSQTLASEQFF; CDR3nt: TGTGCCAGCAGCTCACAAACCCTAGCGTCTGAGCAGTTCTTC
j_gene: TRBJ2-4; v_gene: TRBV7-6; abundance: many; d_gene: .; CDR3aa: CASSLSPQTKNIQYF; CDR3nt: TGTGCCAGCAGCTTAAGCCCCCAGACCAAAAACATTCAGTACTTC
j_gene: TRBJ2-3; v_gene: TRBV28; abundance: few; d_gene: .; CDR3aa: CASSTGSQITDTQYF; CDR3nt: TGTGCCAGCAGTACGGGAAGCCAGATCACAGATACGCAGTATTTT
j_gene: TRBJ1-5; v_gene: TRBV6-7; abundance: .; d_gene: .; CDR3aa: CASSPPPFPRQPQHF; CDR3nt: TGTGCCAGCAGCCCTCCCCCCTTTCCTCGGCAGCCCCAGCATTTT
j_gene: TRBJ2-7; v_gene: TRBV7-2; abundance: few; d_gene: .; CDR3aa: CASSLDGRSYEQYF; CDR3nt: TGTGCCAGCAGCTTAGATGGGAGATCCTACGAGCAGTACTTC